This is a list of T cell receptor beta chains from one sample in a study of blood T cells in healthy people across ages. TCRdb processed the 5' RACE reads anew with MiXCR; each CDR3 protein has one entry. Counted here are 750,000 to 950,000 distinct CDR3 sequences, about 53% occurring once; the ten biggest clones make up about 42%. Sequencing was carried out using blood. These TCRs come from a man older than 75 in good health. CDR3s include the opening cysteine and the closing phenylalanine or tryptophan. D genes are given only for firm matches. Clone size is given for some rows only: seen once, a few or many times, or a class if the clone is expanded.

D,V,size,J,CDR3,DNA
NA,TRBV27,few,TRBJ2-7,CASRWGTEAYEQYF,TGTGCCAGCAGGTGGGGGACCGAAGCCTACGAGCAGTACTTC
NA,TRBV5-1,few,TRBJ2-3,CASSLDGGADTQYF,TGCGCCAGCAGCTTGGACGGAGGAGCAGATACGCAGTATTTT
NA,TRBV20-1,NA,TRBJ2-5,CSAAAGPQETQYF,TGCAGTGCCGCCGCCGGGCCCCAAGAGACCCAGTACTTC
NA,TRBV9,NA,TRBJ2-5,CASSVSPAELRLEQYF,TGTGCCAGCAGCGTGAGCCCCGCGGAATTGAGGCTGGAGCAGTACTTC
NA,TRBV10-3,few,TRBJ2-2,CAISDSRNTGELFF,TGTGCCATCAGTGACTCCCGGAACACCGGGGAGCTGTTTTTT
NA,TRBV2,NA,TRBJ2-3,CASSEENTQYF,TGTGCCAGCAGTGAAGAGAATACGCAGTATTTT
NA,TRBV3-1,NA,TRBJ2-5,CASSQAMYRVETQYF,TGTGCCAGCAGCCAAGCGATGTACAGGGTCGAGACCCAGTACTTC
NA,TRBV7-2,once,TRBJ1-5,CASSWGPDFNQPQHF,TGTGCCAGCAGCTGGGGTCCGGACTTCAATCAGCCCCAGCATTTT
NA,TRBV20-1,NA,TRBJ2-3,CSAYSGNTDTQYF,TGCAGTGCTTATAGCGGAAACACAGATACGCAGTATTTT
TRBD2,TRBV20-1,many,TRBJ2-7,CSAPDQRDRLGEQYF,TGCAGTGCACCCGACCAGCGGGACCGCTTGGGGGAGCAGTACTTC
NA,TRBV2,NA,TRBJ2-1,CASRRDYNEQFF,TGTGCCAGCAGACGGGATTACAATGAGCAGTTCTTC
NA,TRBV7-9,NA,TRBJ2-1,CASSLVGLPNEQFF,TGTGCCAGCAGCTTAGTCGGGCTGCCCAATGAGCAGTTCTTC
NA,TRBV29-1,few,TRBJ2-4,CSVVGGAAKNIQYF,TGCAGCGTTGTTGGGGGAGCGGCCAAAAACATTCAGTACTTC
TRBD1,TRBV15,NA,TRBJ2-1,CATSPLTGMNEQFF,TGTGCCACCAGCCCCTTGACAGGGATGAATGAGCAGTTCTTC
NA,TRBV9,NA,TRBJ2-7,CASSAGTIPDEQYF,TGTGCCAGCAGTGCCGGGACGATCCCTGACGAGCAGTACTTC
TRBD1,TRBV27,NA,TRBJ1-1,CASRSPRGMNTEAFF,TGTGCCAGCAGATCACCCAGGGGGATGAACACTGAAGCTTTCTTT